These 3 T cell receptor beta chains were all obtained from the same sample, sequenced in a study of cytomegalovirus exposure and HLA in healthy donors (dated by TCRdb to about 2017). Libraries came from the immunoSEQ multiplex PCR assay. A mixture of 60 forward primers for TCR Vbeta segments and 13 reverse primers for TCR Jbeta segments was used in the multiplex PCR. Drawn from immuneACCESS, this table holds only the in-frame rearrangements with V and J called that TCRdb kept. Clones are partly lost; checked studies trace under half to an unresolved V gene and leave the rest unexplained. The table for this sample lists under 150,000 clones; around 75% of them were counted only once. The ten largest clones add up to roughly 3% of the sample. The specimen sequenced was PBMCs. All receptors derive from a man aged 25-40 years in good health and CMV-seronegative.

V and J are TRBV19 and TRBJ2-1; 13 nucleotides align to TRBD2. Germline V CDR1 and CDR2: LNHDA, SQIVND (reference sequence). V lost 3 bases and J lost 0; bases outside the gene matches: 5. CDR3 length equals 18 residues. CDR3: CASSMRTSGGPSYNEQFF. The CDR3 DNA reads as TGTGCCAGTAGTATGCGGACTAGCGGGGGCCCCTCCTACAATGAGCAGTTCTTC.

This clone has more than one count but fewer than ten. V gene TRBV4-3 combines with J gene TRBJ1-4, with TRBD1 identical over 8 bases. Germline trimming cut 1 base from V and 8 bases from J; bases unmatched to any gene: 6. Germline V gives CDR1 LGHNA, CDR2 YSLEER. The CDR3 loop spans 15 amino acids. CDR3 in DNA: TGCGCCAGCAGCCAAGCGGGACAGGAGAGCGAAAAACTGTTTTTT. Protein: CASSQAGQESEKLFF.

This CDR3 reads CASSFQGTKWNSPLHF. The CDR3 region has the DNA TGTGCCAGCAGTTTCCAGGGTACGAAATGGAATTCACCCCTCCACTTT. V usage is TRBV27 and J usage is TRBJ1-6; tentatively, D is TRBD1 (5 bases). The CDR3 is made up of 16 amino acids. CDR1 is MNHEY, CDR2 SMNVEV, per germline (reference sequence). Trimming pared 3 bases from V and 7 bases from J, leaving 16 bases between.